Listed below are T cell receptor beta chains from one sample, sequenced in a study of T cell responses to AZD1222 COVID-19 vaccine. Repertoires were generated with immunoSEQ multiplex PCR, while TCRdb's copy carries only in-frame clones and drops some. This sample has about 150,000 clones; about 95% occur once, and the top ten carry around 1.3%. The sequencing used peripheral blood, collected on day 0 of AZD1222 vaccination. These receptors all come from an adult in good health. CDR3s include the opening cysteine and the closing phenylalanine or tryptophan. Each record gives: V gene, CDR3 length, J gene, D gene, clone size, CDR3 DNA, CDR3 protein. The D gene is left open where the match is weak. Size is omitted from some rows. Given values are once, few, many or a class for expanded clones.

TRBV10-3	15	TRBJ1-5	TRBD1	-	TGTGCCATCAGTCCACAGGGGGCCGTAGATCAGCCCCAGCATTTT	CAISPQGAVDQPQHF
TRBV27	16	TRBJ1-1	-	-	TGTGCCAGCCTTGGATTGACCCCGGCCGGGTACACTGAAGCTTTCTTT	CASLGLTPAGYTEAFF
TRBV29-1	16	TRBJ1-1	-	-	TGCAGCGCCGGGGGGGGCCAGGGGCGTTTGAACACTGAAGCTTTCTTT	CSAGGGQGRLNTEAFF
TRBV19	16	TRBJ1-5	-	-	TGTGCCAGTAGCAACCGTACAGGGATGAGGAATCAGCCCCAGCATTTT	CASSNRTGMRNQPQHF
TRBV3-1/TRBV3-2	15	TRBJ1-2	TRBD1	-	TGTGCCAGCAGCAGGACAGGGGACGCCTATGCAGGCTACACCTTC	CASSRTGDAYAGYTF
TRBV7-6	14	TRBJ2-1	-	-	TGTGCCAGCAGCTTAGCGCCTGGAGACAATGAGCAGTTCTTC	CASSLAPGDNEQFF
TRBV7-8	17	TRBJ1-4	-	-	TGTGCCAGCAGCGCCTCCCGGGACACTGCAACTAATGAAAAACTGTTTTTT	CASSASRDTATNEKLFF
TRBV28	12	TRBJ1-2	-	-	TGTGCCAGCAGTTTATCCGGTTATGGCTACACCTTC	CASSLSGYGYTF
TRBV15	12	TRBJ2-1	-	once	TGTGCCACCAGCAGACGGGACACGGGGTGGTTCTTC	CATSRRDTGWFF
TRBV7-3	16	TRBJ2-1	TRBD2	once	TGTGCCAGCAGCTTAAGTGCTAGCGGAGCCTACAATGAGCAGTTCTTC	CASSLSASGAYNEQFF
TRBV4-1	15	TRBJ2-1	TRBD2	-	TGCGCCAGCAGTTCCGGGACTAGCGGGGGAGACGAGCAGTTCTTC	CASSSGTSGGDEQFF
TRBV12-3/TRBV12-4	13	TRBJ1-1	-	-	TGTGCCAGCACCCTAATGGGAGGGCTTGAAGCTTTCTTT	CASTLMGGLEAFF
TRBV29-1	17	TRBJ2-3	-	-	TGCAGCGTTGAAGATGTAATCCGGCGGGGTAACACAGATACGCAGTATTTT	CSVEDVIRRGNTDTQYF
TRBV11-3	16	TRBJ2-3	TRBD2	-	TGTGCCAGCAGCCAAGGGACTAGCGAGAGCACAGATACGCAGTATTTT	CASSQGTSESTDTQYF
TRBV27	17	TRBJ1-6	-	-	TGTGCCAGCAGCAGAACGGGGGCCGTTGGCCATAATTCACCCCTCCACTTT	CASSRTGAVGHNSPLHF
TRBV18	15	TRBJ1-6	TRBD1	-	TGTGCCAGCTCACCCACTAGGGGGCAGGATTCACCCCTCCACTTT	CASSPTRGQDSPLHF
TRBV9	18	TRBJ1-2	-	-	TGTGCCAGCAGCCGAACAGTTGCCCTCTATGGGGTCGAAGATGGCTACACCTTC	CASSRTVALYGVEDGYTF
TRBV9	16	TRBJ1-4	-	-	TGTGCCAGCAGCGTATTACAGGGAGCAACTAATGAAAAACTGTTTTTT	CASSVLQGATNEKLFF
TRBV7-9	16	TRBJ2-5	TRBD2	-	TGTGCCAGCAGCGGTGGGGTAGCGGGAGGGATCGAGACCCAGTACTTC	CASSGGVAGGIETQYF
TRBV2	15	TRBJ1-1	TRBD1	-	TGTGCCAGCAGGCAGACAGGGGGCGCGAACACTGAAGCTTTCTTT	CASRQTGGANTEAFF
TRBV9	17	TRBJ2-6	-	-	TGTGCCAGCAGCGGCCGGGGACATAACTCTGGGGCCAACGTCCTGACTTTC	CASSGRGHNSGANVLTF
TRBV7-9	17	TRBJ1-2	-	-	TGTGCCAGCAGCTTAGGGCCCTCCGAGGGTGAGAGCTATGGCTACACCTTC	CASSLGPSEGESYGYTF
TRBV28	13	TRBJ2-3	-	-	TGTGCCAGCAGCCGGGGCGGGACAGATACGCAGTATTTT	CASSRGGTDTQYF